What follows are 27 T cell receptor beta chains derived from one specimen sequenced in a study of lung T cells in sarcoidosis with Löfgren's syndrome. Each CDR3 protein is one row after TCRdb ran MiXCR on the reads. The sample includes about 19,000 distinct CDR3 sequences, roughly a fifth of them seen just once. The sample was CD4+ T cells from bronchoalveolar lavage. The source of these receptors is a human donor with sarcoidosis (Löfgren's syndrome or another form), or a control subject (not recorded which).

About this clonotype: This may come from a read error, since a much larger clone is one base off. The CDR3 sequence is CSARAGGGSYEQYF. DNA of the CDR3: TGCAGTGCTAGAGCCGGCGGGGGGTCCTACGAGCAGTACTTC. The chain couples TRBV20-1 to TRBJ2-7; 8 bases match TRBD2. This CDR3 has 14 amino acids. Germline assignment: CDR1 DFQATT and CDR2 SNEGSKA (reference sequence). The trim removed 1 base at V and 1 base at J, leaving 3 bases unmatched.

This clonotype was picked up many times. This sequence joins TRBV20-1 and TRBJ2-7, with unresolved D. This CDR3 spans 11 amino acids. Per germline, CDR1 DFQATT and CDR2 SNEGSKA (reference sequence). Trimming took 1 base from V and 7 from J, leaving 8 bases between them. The CDR3 region is CSARGGTEQYF. In DNA, the CDR3 is TGCAGTGCTAGAGGAGGAACTGAGCAGTACTTC.

The rearrangement uses TRBV5-1 and TRBJ2-6, with D uncertain. Trimming removed 7 bases at V and 2 bases at J, with 16 bases between. Looked up from germline, CDR1 is SGHRS and CDR2 is YFSETQ. The CDR3 is 16 residues long. The DNA for the CDR3 is TGCGCCAGCCAAGCAACAAGTGTAGCTGGGGCCAACGTCCTGACTTTC. Its translation is CASQATSVAGANVLTF. The variable domain in full, completed from reference TRBV5-1 and TRBJ2-6, reads KAGVTQTPRYLIKTRGQQVTLSCSPISGHRSVSWYQQTPGQGLQFLFEYFSETQRNKGNFPGRFSGRQFSNSRSEMNVSTLELGDSALYLCASQATSVAGANVLTFGAGSRLTVL.

This clonotype was found many times. The V gene is TRBV4-3, the J gene TRBJ1-3, with a tentative D call TRBD1 (6 bases). Germline V gives CDR1 LGHNA, CDR2 YSLEER. This CDR3 is built from 15 residues. The V and J ends lost 0 bases and 4 bases respectively, with 10 bases between them. The CDR3 sequence is CASSQDLQGGNTIYF. The CDR3 DNA follows: TGCGCCAGCAGCCAAGATTTACAGGGAGGAAACACCATATATTTT.

Ten or more counts support this clonotype. The chain combines TRBV3-1 with TRBJ2-5, with 9 nucleotides matching TRBD2. CDR1 and CDR2 from the germline V gene are LGHDT and YNNKEL (reference sequence). This CDR3 spans 15 amino acids. V shed 4 bases, J shed 4 bases, and the junction held 7 bases outside the gene matches. The CDR3 protein is CASSPWTSVGETQYF. CDR3 nucleotide sequence: TGTGCCAGCAGCCCCTGGACTAGCGTTGGAGAGACCCAGTACTTC.

The rearrangement uses TRBV4-3 and TRBJ2-7, with D possibly matching TRBD2 (6 bases). Trimming removed 2 bases from V and 6 bases from J, with 11 bases in between. Germline lookup yields CDR1 LGHNA and CDR2 YSLEER. The CDR3 covers 13 residues. The CDR3 loop is CASSQSGTREQYF. Written as DNA, the CDR3 is TGCGCCAGCAGCCAATCCGGGACTCGCGAGCAGTACTTC.

This clonotype was recorded many times. This chain connects TRBV3-1 to TRBJ2-7; the D is unclear. V was cut by 4 bases and J by 0 bases, with 10 bases left in between. Germline V CDR1 and CDR2: LGHDT, YNNKEL (reference sequence). The CDR3 has 14 amino acids. CDR3 sequence reads: CASSPWSGSYEQYF. The CDR3 nucleotides are TGTGCCAGCAGCCCTTGGTCGGGCTCCTACGAGCAGTACTTC.

This clonotype showed up just a few times. The chain carries TRBV7-9 and TRBJ2-1; 7 nucleotides agree with TRBD1. The CDR3 is 16 residues long. Unmatched junction bases numbered 14, after V lost 5 bases and J lost 7 bases. Germline CDR1 and CDR2: SEHNR and FQNEAQ (reference sequence). The CDR3 sequence: CASSVGVGGDWNEQFF. CDR3 DNA: TGTGCCAGCAGCGTAGGGGTAGGGGGCGATTGGAATGAGCAGTTCTTC.

This clonotype was counted at least ten times. The rearrangement uses TRBV11-2 and TRBJ2-7; D uncertain. From germline, CDR1 is SGHAT and CDR2 FQNNGV. The V gene lost 1 base and the J gene lost 3 bases, with 4 bases spanning the gap. This CDR3 is 12 amino acids long. The DNA of the CDR3 is TGTGCCAGCAGCTTAGCCTACTACGAGCAGTACTTC. Translation: CASSLAYYEQYF.

This clonotype is labeled as medium-sized. The gene calls are TRBV28 and TRBJ2-7; tentative D call: TRBD2 (5 bases). This CDR3 comprises 14 residues. The germline CDR1 and CDR2 sequences are MDHEN and SYDVKM. Trimming cost V 3 bases and J 3 bases, with 12 bases left between them. As DNA, the CDR3 is TGTGCCAGCAGTTTGGCAGGACTTCTCTACGAGCAGTACTTC. It specifies CASSLAGLLYEQYF.

Many counts were recorded for this clonotype. The V call is TRBV18, the J call TRBJ1-4, with D unclear. The CDR3 runs to 13 residues. V was trimmed by 6 bases and J by 8 bases, leaving 13 bases between them. CDR1 KGHSH and CDR2 LQKENI come from the germline V gene. CDR3 nucleotides: TGTGCCAGCTCCGATTCCATATCGGAAAAACTGTTTTTT. Translation gives CASSDSISEKLFF.

Comment on this clonotype: This may come from a read error, since a much larger clone is one base off. J is TRBJ2-7 and V is TRBV28; D unclear. V was clipped by 9 bases and J by 1 base, with 10 bases between them. Per the germline V gene, CDR1 is MDHEN and CDR2 is SYDVKM. CDR3 length: 12 amino acids. The CDR3 DNA reads as TGTGCCAGTGGACGGATATCCTACGAGCAGTACTTC. It yields the protein CASGRISYEQYF.

CDR3 sequence (DNA): TGTGCCAGCAGTTTAGCTAGCGACACAGATACGCAGTATTTT. It is translated as CASSLASDTDTQYF. The chain has TRBV12-3 or TRBV12-4 and TRBJ2-3; weak D call: TRBD2 (5 bases). CDR3 size: 14 residues. The V end was cut by 0 bases, the J end by 2 bases, with 6 bases between.

This clonotype was recorded a few times. V gene TRBV10-3 combines with J gene TRBJ2-1, with 7 bases aligning to TRBD1. The CDR3 runs 14 residues. V lost 11 bases and J lost 5; bases outside the gene matches: 12. The germline gives CDR1 ENHRY, CDR2 SYGVKD. As DNA, the CDR3 is TGTGCCTTAAGGCGGCAGGGGGTTAACAATGAGCAGTTCTTC. This translates into CALRRQGVNNEQFF.

Sample share makes this clonotype medium-sized. J is TRBJ2-3 and V is TRBV6-1; no clear D gene. The CDR3 totals 12 residues. The germline V and J ends were trimmed by 4 bases and 4 bases, with 6 bases remaining between them. Germline loops: CDR1 MNHNS, CDR2 SASEGT. The CDR3 region has the DNA TGTGCCAGCAGTGTCCCCCCAGATACGCAGTATTTT. This encodes CASSVPPDTQYF.

With regard to this clonotype: A single base separates this from a much larger clone, so it may be a read error. The V and J genes are TRBV28 and TRBJ1-5; D not certain. This CDR3 spans 16 amino acids. The germline gives CDR1 MDHEN, CDR2 SYDVKM. The V and J ends lost 8 bases and 3 bases respectively, with 20 bases between them. The chain's CDR3 is CASARVGGNNNQPQHF. In DNA form, the CDR3 reads TGTGCCAGCGCAAGGGTCGGCGGTAATAACAATCAGCCCCAGCATTTT.

Many counts were recorded for this clonotype. The V and J genes are TRBV12-5 and TRBJ1-5; D is possibly TRBD1 (6 bases). Germline CDR1 is LGHNT and CDR2 is FRNRAP. The V end lost 0 bases, the J end lost 4 bases, and 13 bases lay between the germline ends. The length of the CDR3 is 16 residues. Here the CDR3 DNA reads TGTGCTAGTGGTTTGGTACCTTACAGGGAAAATCAGCCCCAGCATTTT. Its translation is CASGLVPYRENQPQHF.

As regards this clonotype: This clone may be a read error of a much larger clone one base away. The genes are TRBV7-6 and TRBJ2-1; D ambiguous. The V gene's germline CDR1 is SGHVS and CDR2 FNYEAQ. V was shortened by 5 bases and J by 1 base, with 18 bases between the two germline ends. The CDR3 covers 17 residues. Here the CDR3 reads CASSPPQGFGSYNEQFF. The CDR3 DNA sequence: TGTGCCAGCAGCCCCCCCCAAGGATTTGGGTCCTACAATGAGCAGTTCTTC.

By sample fraction, this clonotype is medium-sized. The V gene is TRBV20-1, the J gene TRBJ1-2, with a possible D match to TRBD1 (5 bases). The germline CDR1 and CDR2 sequences are DFQATT and SNEGSKA (reference sequence). V was pared by 1 base and J by 7 bases, with 7 bases between. The CDR3 loop spans 11 amino acids. CDR3 region: CSARAGGGYTF. The CDR3 DNA sequence: TGCAGTGCTAGAGCTGGGGGTGGCTACACCTTC.

The table lists this clonotype with a count of one. The rearrangement joins TRBV7-2 to TRBJ2-5; D is perhaps TRBD2 (5 bases). The germline CDR1 and CDR2 sequences are SGHTA and FQGNSA. This CDR3 region has 17 residues. The germline V and J ends were trimmed by 3 bases and 5 bases, with 22 bases remaining between them. The CDR3: CASSFPGSSKFWETQYF. Written as DNA, the CDR3 is TGTGCCAGCAGCTTCCCCGGGTCTAGCAAGTTTTGGGAGACCCAGTACTTC.

With respect to this clonotype: A much larger clone differs by one base, so this may be a read error. The chain is built from TRBV24-1 and TRBJ2-1; 7 bases are shared with TRBD2. The length of the CDR3 is 17 residues. In germline, CDR1 is KGHDR, CDR2 SFDVKD. The J segment lost 7 bases and the V segment lost 4 bases, leaving 15 bases of the junction unmatched. CDR3 amino acids: CATSESLRSGVGNEQFF. The CDR3 DNA reads as TGTGCCACCAGTGAATCCCTCAGGAGCGGGGTCGGGAATGAGCAGTTCTTC.

Concerning this clonotype: This may come from a read error, since a much larger clone is one base off. The chain carries TRBV4-1 and TRBJ2-3; no definite D call. With 0 bases removed from V and 4 bases from J, the gap between germline ends came to 11 bases. Germline V gene lookup returns CDR1 MGHRA and CDR2 YSYEKL. The CDR3 consists of 15 residues. CDR3 protein: CASSQDLALADTQYF. In DNA form, the CDR3 reads TGCGCCAGCAGCCAAGATCTTGCCCTCGCAGATACGCAGTATTTT.

Judged by abundance, this clonotype is medium-sized (0.01 to 0.1%). V gene TRBV25-1 combines with J gene TRBJ2-5; D perhaps matches TRBD1 (6 bases). Trimming left V 6 bases short and J 4 bases short, with 18 bases between. Germline CDR1 and CDR2: MGHDK and SYGVNS. The CDR3 is 15 residues long. Here the CDR3 DNA reads TGTGCCAGCAGCCGAAGGTCAGGGGTGGGAGAGACCCAGTACTTC. Translation gives CASSRRSGVGETQYF.

This clonotype has only a few counts. The chain employs TRBV10-3 and TRBJ1-1; D uncertain. CDR1 is ENHRY, CDR2 SYGVKD, per germline. The ends were cut back, 2 bases at V and 11 bases at J, with 12 bases in the middle. The CDR3 consists of 12 residues. The CDR3 DNA reads TGTGCCATCAGTGAGCAAGCGAATCCTGCTTTCTTT. The encoded protein is CAISEQANPAFF.

This clonotype qualifies as medium-sized. This chain connects TRBV28 to TRBJ1-5; no reliable D call. Per germline, CDR1 MDHEN and CDR2 SYDVKM. Trimming took 6 bases from V and 4 from J, leaving 7 bases between them. The CDR3 spans 12 residues. The CDR3 nucleotides read TGTGCCAGCAGCGAAGTAAATCAGCCCCAGCATTTT. Its translation: CASSEVNQPQHF.

The table lists this clonotype with a few counts. The chain carries TRBV5-1 and TRBJ1-2; 9 bases align to TRBD1. Germline assignment: CDR1 SGHRS and CDR2 YFSETQ. CDR3 length equals 14 residues. V lost 4 bases to trimming and J lost 8 bases; unmatched junction nucleotides: 9. The CDR3 nucleotides read TGCGCCAGCAGCGAGCCGACAGGGGGTGAAGGCTACACCTTC. This translates into CASSEPTGGEGYTF.

There are many counts of this clonotype. The chain links TRBV20-1 to TRBJ2-6; a possible D gene is TRBD2 (5 bases). Germline CDR1 reads DFQATT; CDR2 reads SNEGSKA (reference sequence). The CDR3 sequence is 13 residues long. The V and J ends lost 3 bases and 2 bases respectively, with 5 bases between them. CDR3 sequence reads: CSARRAGANVLTF. The DNA for the CDR3 is TGCAGTGCTAGGAGGGCTGGGGCCAACGTCCTGACTTTC.